Following are 23 T cell receptor beta chains from one sample sequenced in a study of blood T cell repertoires in COVID-19 (dated by TCRdb to 2018 to 2020). Receptor libraries were prepared by the immunoSEQ multiplex PCR assay. The immuneACCESS repertoire file appears here via TCRdb, limited to in-frame rearrangements. These files lack a portion of the clones; in checked studies, under half of the deficit traces to unresolved V genes, and the cause of the others is not known. In this sample the table shows roughly 290,000 clones, approximately 88% of which occur a single time. The ten most abundant clones make up 1.5% to 2% of the sample. The source material was PBMCs or T cells enriched from blood (not recorded which). The origin of the receptors is a woman aged 40 to 49 who had recovered from COVID-19.

V and J are TRBV2 and TRBJ1-4; no clear D. V was shortened by 3 bases and J by 8 bases, with 13 bases between the two germline ends. Germline loops: CDR1 SNHLY, CDR2 FYNNEI. The CDR3 spans 14 residues. The CDR3 bases are TGTGCCAGCAGTGATGAGAGGGATGGAGAAAAACTGTTTTTT. Residues: CASSDERDGEKLFF.

The gene calls are TRBV18 and TRBJ2-5; 13 bases agree with TRBD2. The germline V gene encodes CDR1 KGHSH and CDR2 LQKENI. This CDR3 is 19 amino acids long. With 1 base clipped from V and 0 bases from J, the junction kept 8 bases outside the gene matches. The CDR3 bases are TGTGCCAGCTCACCACTCTCGAGGACTAGCGGGGGATACCAAGAGACCCAGTACTTC. Its translation: CASSPLSRTSGGYQETQYF.

This clone was counted a single time. CDR3 residues: CASSPYQGHPNEKLFF. The CDR3 bases are TGTGCCAGCAGCCCCTACCAGGGACACCCAAATGAAAAACTGTTTTTT. The chain carries TRBV3-1 (or the pseudogene TRBV3-2) and TRBJ1-4; tentative D call: TRBD1 (6 bases). Germline CDR1 and CDR2: LGHDT and YNNKEL (reference sequence). The ends were cut back, 4 bases at V and 5 bases at J, with 17 bases in the middle. CDR3 length equals 16 residues.

The chain uses TRBV7-2 and TRBJ2-1; 14 bases line up with TRBD2. This CDR3 is 16 amino acids long. With 5 bases clipped from V and 6 bases from J, the junction kept 6 bases outside the gene matches. Germline V gene sequence: CDR1 SGHTA, CDR2 FQGNSA. CDR3 nucleotides: TGTGCCAGCAGCATCGGGACTAGCGGGAGAGGCAATGAGCAGTTCTTC. The encoded protein is CASSIGTSGRGNEQFF. Drawing the rest from reference TRBV7-2 and TRBJ2-1, the complete variable domain is GAGVSQSPSNKVTEKGKDVELRCDPISGHTALYWYRQSLGQGLEFLIYFQGNSAPDKSGLPSDRFSAERTGGSVSTLTIQRTQQEDSAVYLCASSIGTSGRGNEQFFGPGTRLTVL.

The chain has TRBV2 and TRBJ2-5; 9 bases map to TRBD2. V was clipped by 6 bases and J by 3 bases; unmatched bases: 5. CDR1 and CDR2 (germline): SNHLY, FYNNEI. The CDR3 has 14 residues. The CDR3 sequence is CASRKGLAEETQYF. Written as DNA, the CDR3 is TGTGCCAGCAGAAAGGGACTAGCAGAAGAGACCCAGTACTTC.

The gene calls are TRBV9 and TRBJ1-6; D is perhaps TRBD1 (6 bases). V shed 4 bases and J shed 9 bases, with 17 bases lying between them. The CDR3 is made up of 15 amino acids. The V gene's germline CDR1 is SGDLS and CDR2 YYNGEE. CDR3 DNA sequence: TGTGCCAGCAGCACTAATCCAGGGGACCCTTCACCCCTCCACTTT. This encodes CASSTNPGDPSPLHF. Full variable domain (remainder filled in from reference TRBV9 and TRBJ1-6): DSGVTQTPKHLITATGQRVTLRCSPRSGDLSVYWYQQSLDQGLQFLIQYYNGEERAKGNILERFSAQQFPDLHSELNLSSLELGDSALYFCASSTNPGDPSPLHFGNGTRLTVT.

This chain connects TRBV27 to TRBJ2-2; a possible D gene is TRBD1 (5 bases). Germline lookup yields CDR1 MNHEY and CDR2 SMNVEV (reference sequence). The V gene lost 6 bases and the J gene lost 4 bases, with 18 bases spanning the gap. The CDR3 totals 16 residues. CDR3 region: CASSPIKGIGTGELFF. In nucleotides, the CDR3 is TGTGCCAGCAGCCCTATCAAGGGGATCGGCACCGGGGAGCTGTTTTTT.

The chain joins TRBV27 to TRBJ2-7; 9 bases are shared with TRBD1. Germline CDR1 is MNHEY and CDR2 is SMNVEV (reference sequence). This CDR3 spans 14 amino acids. With V trimmed by 5 bases and J by 3 bases, 5 bases remained unmatched. The CDR3, as DNA: TGTGCCAGCAGTCCCTGGGACAGGGACTACGAGCAGTACTTC. Translated: CASSPWDRDYEQYF.

The chain employs TRBV10-3 and TRBJ1-6; D gene uncertain. Germline values: CDR1 ENHRY, CDR2 SYGVKD. This CDR3 contains 14 residues. Trimming removed 2 bases from V and 4 bases from J, with 6 bases in between. The CDR3 here is CAISERQYNSPLHF. CDR3 sequence (DNA): TGTGCCATCAGTGAGCGTCAGTATAATTCACCCCTCCACTTT.

The chain joins TRBV5-1 to TRBJ1-2; D is ambiguous. The CDR3 is made up of 12 amino acids. V lost 3 bases and J 7 bases, leaving 10 bases between the germline ends. CDR1 SGHRS and CDR2 YFSETQ come from the germline V gene. CDR3 protein: CASSSELPGYTF. CDR3 nucleotide sequence: TGCGCCAGCAGCTCGGAGCTTCCTGGCTACACCTTC.

The chain combines TRBV6-1 with TRBJ2-7; 12 nucleotides agree with TRBD2. V was clipped by 2 bases and J by 7 bases; unmatched bases: 15. CDR3 size: 18 residues. CDR1 is MNHNS, CDR2 SASEGT, per germline. CDR3 loop: CASSEYPTSGGPSGEQYF. DNA of the CDR3: TGTGCCAGCAGTGAATACCCGACTAGCGGGGGACCCTCGGGGGAGCAGTACTTC.

The chain uses TRBV5-4 and TRBJ2-7; D may be TRBD2 (6 bases). The CDR3 is 13 residues long. The V gene lost 2 bases and the J gene lost 5 bases, with 11 bases spanning the gap. Germline V gene sequence: CDR1 SGHNT, CDR2 YYREEE (reference sequence). The CDR3 nucleotides read TGTGCCAGCAGCTTACGCGGGGAGGACGAGCAGTACTTC. Its translation is CASSLRGEDEQYF.

On this clone: One junction end does not reproduce the germline sequence, and a read error may be involved. The rearrangement uses TRBV7-3 and TRBJ2-7; perhaps TRBD1 as D (6 bases). The CDR3 is made up of 14 amino acids. CDR1 is SGHTA and CDR2 is FQGTGA in the germline V gene. The CDR3 coding sequence is TGTGCCAGCAGCTTAACGGGTTTATCGGGGACAAGGAGCTTC. Encoded protein: CASSLTGLSGTRSF. Variable domain in full (rest from reference TRBV7-3 and TRBJ2-7): GAGVSQTPSNKVTEKGKYVELRCDPISGHTALYWYRQSLGQGPEFLIYFQGTGAADDSGLPNDRFFAVRPEGSVSTLKIQRTERGDSAVYLCASSLTGLSGTRSFGPGTRLTVT.

The chain recombines TRBV19 with TRBJ1-5; 10 bases agree with TRBD1. The CDR3 has 17 amino acids. The trim removed 7 bases at V and 4 bases at J, leaving 13 bases unmatched. CDR1 LNHDA and CDR2 SQIVND come from the germline V gene (reference sequence). The CDR3 coding sequence is TGTGCCAGTAAAGGACTTGCAGGACAGGGGGAGAATCAGCCCCAGCATTTT. Amino acids: CASKGLAGQGENQPQHF.

V gene TRBV27 combines with J gene TRBJ1-2, with 8 nucleotides matching TRBD1. The CDR3 runs 15 residues. J gave up 7 bases and V 6 bases, and 13 bases lay outside the gene matches. Germline V gives CDR1 MNHEY, CDR2 SMNVEV (reference sequence). The CDR3: CASSHGQGALGGYTF. Here the CDR3 DNA reads TGTGCCAGCAGCCATGGACAGGGTGCACTCGGTGGCTACACCTTC.

This clone has just a few counts. The rearrangement uses TRBV7-9 and TRBJ2-7, with 9 bases that match TRBD1. Unmatched junction bases numbered 1, after V lost 1 base and J lost 3 bases. This CDR3 region has 14 residues. The germline V gene has CDR1 SEHNR and CDR2 FQNEAQ (reference sequence). CDR3: CASSLDRGHYEQYF. The CDR3 bases are TGTGCCAGCAGCTTAGACAGGGGGCACTACGAGCAGTACTTC.

The rearrangement joins TRBV6-6 to TRBJ1-5; 10 nucleotides line up with TRBD1. The ends lost 10 bases at V and 3 bases at J; junction bases unmatched: 6. This CDR3 spans 14 amino acids. Germline V CDR1 and CDR2: MNHNY, SVGAGI (reference sequence). In nucleotides, the CDR3 is TGTGCCACCAGCAGACAGGGGGCCAATCAGCCCCAGCATTTT. It encodes CATSRQGANQPQHF.

CDR3 coding DNA: TGTGCCAGCAGCGCGGGTCCGGGGGGCCGCGATACGCAGTATTTT. It is translated as CASSAGPGGRDTQYF. The V and J genes are TRBV9 and TRBJ2-3, with D perhaps TRBD2 (7 bases). The CDR3 extends over 15 amino acids. Trimming pared 3 bases from V and 6 bases from J, leaving 17 bases between. In germline, CDR1 is SGDLS, CDR2 YYNGEE.

The rearrangement uses TRBV6-6 and TRBJ2-7, with 7 bases lining up with TRBD1. CDR3 size: 16 residues. The germline CDR1 and CDR2 sequences are MNHNY and SVGAGI (reference sequence). V lost 6 bases and J lost 0; bases outside the gene matches: 11. CDR3 region: CASRGSGTVHSYEQYF. The CDR3 DNA reads TGTGCCAGCAGGGGTTCTGGGACAGTCCACTCCTACGAGCAGTACTTC.

The rearrangement links TRBV30 to TRBJ2-4; 8 positions agree with TRBD2. CDR3 length: 15 amino acids. CDR1 GTSNPN and CDR2 SVGIG come from the germline V gene (reference sequence). V was pared by 1 base and J by 8 bases, with 10 bases of the junction left unmatched. The CDR3 nucleotides read TGTGCCTGGAGTGCTGGCGGGGGGTTTGGGGACATTCAGTACTTC. This codes for CAWSAGGGFGDIQYF.

This rearrangement joins TRBV5-8 to TRBJ1-6, with a possible D match to TRBD1 (5 bases). The CDR3 length is 15 residues. CDR1 is SGHTS and CDR2 is YDEGEE in the germline V gene. The V and J ends lost 3 bases and 4 bases respectively, with 11 bases between them. CDR3 nucleotide sequence: TGTGCCAGCAGCTCTCAGGGTCATTATAATTCACCCCTCCACTTT. Translated, it gives CASSSQGHYNSPLHF.

This clone was counted a few times. V gene TRBV19 combines with J gene TRBJ2-1, with 11 bases aligning to TRBD2. V lost 4 bases to trimming and J lost 9 bases; unmatched junction nucleotides: 5. Germline values: CDR1 LNHDA, CDR2 SQIVND (reference sequence). The CDR3 consists of 14 residues. The CDR3 nucleotides are TGTGCCAGTAGTACGGGACTAGCGGCTGGTGAGCAGTTCTTC. Translated: CASSTGLAAGEQFF.

The V call is TRBV4-1, the J call TRBJ2-1, with TRBD2 matching over 10 bases. Germline loops: CDR1 MGHRA, CDR2 YSYEKL. Unmatched junction bases numbered 18, after V lost 5 bases and J lost 2 bases. The CDR3 contains 20 residues. For the CDR3, the DNA is TGCGCCAGCAGCTTAGATAGTCCCGGGACTAGCGCCGGACCCTACAATGAGCAGTTCTTC. Its protein product is CASSLDSPGTSAGPYNEQFF.